This passage covers 32 T cell receptor beta chains from one sample sequenced in a study of T cells after posttransplantation cyclophosphamide. Busulfan-fludarabine conditioning, marrow transplant, and cyclophosphamide on days +3 and +4 were administered. The data were produced by immunoSEQ multiplex PCR, yet TCRdb's version contains in-frame clones alone and is incomplete. The sample records some 4,500 clones, approximately 80% being singletons. The specimen comprised PBMCs, sampled after allogeneic stem cell transplant with posttransplant cyclophosphamide. The receptors shown here come from a male patient aged 45-60 years who received an allogeneic stem cell transplant from a related donor and was CMV-positive. The graft donor may have contributed some T cells.

The gene calls are TRBV6-6 and TRBJ2-7, with a weak D call TRBD2 (6 bases). Trimming stripped 7 bases from V and 3 bases from J, with 13 bases between. Germline loops: CDR1 MNHNY, CDR2 SVGAGI (reference sequence). CDR3 length equals 13 residues. This chain's CDR3 is CASIEADYYEQYF. The CDR3 DNA follows: TGTGCCAGCATAGAAGCGGACTACTACGAGCAGTACTTC.

This clone has more than one count but fewer than ten. This chain connects TRBV7-9 to TRBJ2-3; D might be TRBD1 (5 bases). With 1 base removed from V and 3 bases from J, the gap between germline ends came to 8 bases. CDR3 length equals 14 residues. CDR1 and CDR2 (germline): SEHNR, FQNEAQ (reference sequence). Here the CDR3 reads CASSLEGQTDTQYF. The CDR3 DNA sequence: TGTGCCAGCAGCTTAGAGGGGCAGACAGATACGCAGTATTTT.

The chain has TRBV19 and TRBJ2-1; D is ambiguous. The germline gives CDR1 LNHDA, CDR2 SQIVND (reference sequence). V lost 7 bases and J lost 7, with 26 bases in between. This CDR3 is built from 17 residues. This CDR3 reads CASTPLGVNPSRNEQFF. Here the CDR3 DNA reads TGTGCCAGTACCCCTCTCGGAGTCAACCCCTCTAGGAATGAGCAGTTCTTC.

The rearrangement joins TRBV6-1 to TRBJ2-7, with a tentative D call TRBD1 (6 bases). CDR3 size: 13 residues. The germline gives CDR1 MNHNS, CDR2 SASEGT. V lost 4 bases and J lost 3, with 10 bases in between. Here the CDR3 DNA reads TGTGCCAGCAGTGGCACAGGGTTCTACGAGCAGTACTTC. Translated: CASSGTGFYEQYF.

As regards this clone: Additional DNA sequences in this sample encode the identical CDR3. V gene TRBV2 combines with J gene TRBJ2-3; 7 nucleotides agree with TRBD2. CDR1 and CDR2 from the germline V gene are SNHLY and FYNNEI. This CDR3 contains 14 residues. Unmatched junction bases numbered 5, after V lost 2 bases and J lost 6 bases. DNA of the CDR3: TGTGCCAGCAGTGAAAGAGCTAGCGGTGATACGCAGTATTTT. Translation gives CASSERASGDTQYF.

The chain couples TRBV12-5 to TRBJ1-1, with 7 bases fitting TRBD1. The junction had 19 bases not matched to a gene; V was cut back by 5 bases and J by 1 base. CDR1 is LGHNT, CDR2 FRNRAP, per germline. This CDR3 is built from 19 residues. CDR3 sequence: CASGPPPSTGVGWNTEAFF. In DNA, the CDR3 is TGTGCTAGTGGTCCCCCACCCTCAACAGGGGTAGGGTGGAACACTGAAGCTTTCTTT.

V gene TRBV18 combines with J gene TRBJ1-1; perhaps TRBD1 as D (5 bases). The length of the CDR3 is 13 residues. Looked up from germline, CDR1 is KGHSH and CDR2 is LQKENI. The V gene lost 3 bases and the J gene lost 4 bases, with 9 bases spanning the gap. The CDR3 region is CASSPVTVTEAFF. DNA for the CDR3: TGTGCCAGCTCACCGGTGACAGTCACTGAAGCTTTCTTT.

The V and J genes are TRBV19 and TRBJ1-2; 8 nucleotides align to TRBD1. CDR1 is LNHDA and CDR2 is SQIVND in the germline V gene (reference sequence). V was clipped by 7 bases and J by 4 bases; unmatched bases: 14. The CDR3 sequence is 16 residues long. This CDR3 is CASTVDRARKGYGYTF. In DNA, the CDR3 is TGTGCCAGTACGGTGGACAGGGCTCGTAAAGGCTATGGCTACACCTTC.

The chain has TRBV15 and TRBJ2-1; D gene unclear. CDR1 and CDR2 (germline): LNHNV, YYDKDF (reference sequence). Trimming took 1 base from V and 4 from J, leaving 5 bases between them. This CDR3 has 13 residues. In DNA, the CDR3 is TGTGCCACCAGCAGAGCAGGATACAATGAGCAGTTCTTC. This encodes CATSRAGYNEQFF.

The chain is built from TRBV30 and TRBJ2-1, with D perhaps matching TRBD2 (5 bases). Trimming took off 0 bases at V and 7 bases at J, with 22 bases between the two ends. The CDR3 spans 17 residues. Germline CDR1 GTSNPN, CDR2 SVGIG (reference sequence). CDR3 residues: CAWSVPQFAGDRNEQFF. CDR3 coding DNA: TGTGCCTGGAGTGTACCTCAATTTGCCGGGGATCGTAATGAGCAGTTCTTC.

This chain links TRBV5-6 with TRBJ2-7; maybe TRBD2 (5 bases). V was clipped by 0 bases and J by 9 bases, with 16 bases between them. Germline lookup yields CDR1 SGHDT and CDR2 YYEEEE. This CDR3 contains 14 residues. The CDR3 DNA follows: TGTGCCAGCAGCTTGGCACGGCCAGCCCGGGGGCAGTACTTC. Protein product: CASSLARPARGQYF.

This clone was seen more than once but under ten times. The CDR3 protein is CASSLGTSGGLALGTQYF. The CDR3 nucleotides are TGTGCCAGCAGCTTAGGGACTAGCGGGGGCCTCGCCCTGGGGACCCAGTACTTC. The chain carries TRBV7-6 and TRBJ2-5, with TRBD2 identical over 13 bases. Germline lookup yields CDR1 SGHVS and CDR2 FNYEAQ. The ends lost 1 base at V and 7 bases at J; junction bases unmatched: 12. The CDR3 has 18 amino acids. Complete variable domain (other parts from reference TRBV7-6 and TRBJ2-5): GAGVSQSPRYKVTKRGQDVALRCDPISGHVSLYWYRQALGQGPEFLTYFNYEAQQDKSGLPNDRFSAERPEGSISTLTIQRTEQRDSAMYRCASSLGTSGGLALGTQYFGPGTRLLVL.

V usage is TRBV19 and J usage is TRBJ2-3; perhaps TRBD1 as D (5 bases). CDR1 is LNHDA and CDR2 is SQIVND in the germline V gene (reference sequence). The V gene lost 1 base and the J gene lost 6 bases, with 11 bases spanning the gap. The CDR3 runs 14 residues. Here the CDR3 DNA reads TGTGCCAGTAGTATAGTGCAGGGTGAGGATACGCAGTATTTT. This translates into CASSIVQGEDTQYF.

In this sample, this clone turned up once. The chain has TRBV29-1 and TRBJ2-3; D is undetermined. The CDR3 spans 17 residues. The germline CDR1 and CDR2 sequences are SQVTM and ANQGSEA. V was shortened by 1 base and J by 3 bases, with 20 bases between the two germline ends. CDR3 amino acids: CSVEGASRGYGTDTQYF. As DNA, the CDR3 is TGCAGCGTTGAAGGGGCCAGCCGTGGGTATGGGACAGATACGCAGTATTTT.

CDR3 DNA: TGCGCCAGCAGCTCGGTTAGACAGGGGGGGACCCAGTACTTC. Protein: CASSSVRQGGTQYF. The V gene is TRBV5-1, the J gene TRBJ2-5; 9 nucleotides agree with TRBD1. CDR1 is SGHRS and CDR2 is YFSETQ in the germline V gene. The CDR3 runs to 14 residues. J gave up 7 bases and V 3 bases, and 7 bases lay outside the gene matches.

This clone was detected a few times. The chain recombines TRBV4-3 with TRBJ2-1; 11 positions agree with TRBD2. From germline, CDR1 is LGHNA and CDR2 YSLEER. J lost 4 bases, V lost 3 bases, and 5 bases had no gene match. The length of the CDR3 is 16 residues. CDR3 coding DNA: TGCGCCAGCAGCCAGGGGGCTAGCGGGGGGTACAATGAGCAGTTCTTC. Its protein product is CASSQGASGGYNEQFF.

The gene calls are TRBV11-2 and TRBJ2-1; 9 nucleotides align to TRBD2. Germline CDR1 and CDR2: SGHAT and FQNNGV. Trimming took 1 base from V and 0 from J; bases not matched to a gene: 7. The CDR3 spans 18 residues. CDR3 in DNA: TGTGCCAGCAGCTTAGTACCTAGCGGGAAAGGCTCCTACAATGAGCAGTTCTTC. This gives the protein CASSLVPSGKGSYNEQFF.

This sequence joins TRBV4-3 and TRBJ2-2, with D hard to call. Germline CDR1 is LGHNA and CDR2 is YSLEER. CDR3 size: 16 residues. V lost 5 bases, J lost 1 base, and 14 bases lay in between. The CDR3 sequence is CASSVYWAQNTGELFF. In DNA, the CDR3 is TGCGCCAGCAGCGTATACTGGGCCCAGAACACCGGGGAGCTGTTTTTT.

Only a few counts were recorded for this clone. The chain recombines TRBV5-4 with TRBJ1-2, with D possibly matching TRBD1 (6 bases). The germline V gene encodes CDR1 SGHNT and CDR2 YYREEE (reference sequence). Between the trimmed V and J ends, which lost 2 bases and 6 bases, there was a span of 11 bases. The CDR3 totals 13 residues. This CDR3 is CASSFQGIHGYTF. CDR3 DNA: TGTGCCAGCAGCTTCCAGGGGATCCATGGCTACACCTTC.

The chain recombines TRBV19 with TRBJ1-4; D may be TRBD1 (5 bases). Trimming took off 3 bases at V and 8 bases at J, with 7 bases between the two ends. CDR3 length equals 12 residues. The germline gives CDR1 LNHDA, CDR2 SQIVND (reference sequence). The CDR3 spells CASSIRGEKLFF. DNA for the CDR3: TGTGCCAGTAGTATTCGGGGGGAAAAACTGTTTTTT.

The rearrangement joins TRBV7-9 to TRBJ2-1; D call uncertain. Germline V gene sequence: CDR1 SEHNR, CDR2 FQNEAQ (reference sequence). Between the trimmed V and J ends, which lost 3 bases and 10 bases, there was a span of 13 bases. The CDR3 spans 13 residues. The CDR3 DNA reads TGTGCCAGCAGCTTGGGCCGTTCTCTAGAGCAGTTCTTC. It yields the protein CASSLGRSLEQFF.

The chain joins TRBV5-1 to TRBJ2-3; 10 positions match TRBD1. This CDR3 comprises 16 residues. The J segment lost 5 bases and the V segment lost 4 bases, leaving 10 bases of the junction unmatched. Germline V CDR1 and CDR2: SGHRS, YFSETQ. CDR3 loop: CASSPKWTGGQDTQYF. The CDR3 DNA follows: TGCGCCAGCAGCCCAAAATGGACAGGGGGACAAGATACGCAGTATTTT.

V usage is TRBV6-1 and J usage is TRBJ1-1; maybe TRBD1 (5 bases). CDR3 size: 15 residues. CDR1 is MNHNS, CDR2 SASEGT, per germline. The V end lost 2 bases, the J end lost 1 base, and 11 bases lay between the germline ends. CDR3 residues: CASSEKWRGNTEAFF. The CDR3, as DNA: TGTGCCAGCAGTGAAAAGTGGAGGGGGAACACTGAAGCTTTCTTT.

This rearrangement joins TRBV15 to TRBJ2-6; D is ambiguous. The CDR3 length is 13 residues. Germline assignment: CDR1 LNHNV and CDR2 YYDKDF (reference sequence). Trimming took 7 bases from V and 4 from J, leaving 8 bases between them. The CDR3 region is CATTLSGANVLTF. The CDR3 DNA reads TGTGCCACCACCCTCTCCGGGGCCAACGTCCTGACTTTC.

V is TRBV5-1 and J is TRBJ2-2; the match to TRBD1 covers 8 bases. Unmatched junction bases numbered 12, after V lost 4 bases and J lost 4 bases. Germline values: CDR1 SGHRS, CDR2 YFSETQ. There are 17 residues in the CDR3. For the CDR3, the DNA is TGCGCCAGCAGCCTTACCCCGACAGGGGAGCCCACCGGGGAGCTGTTTTTT. This encodes CASSLTPTGEPTGELFF. Using reference TRBV5-1 and TRBJ2-2 for the parts outside the CDR3, the full variable domain is KAGVTQTPRYLIKTRGQQVTLSCSPISGHRSVSWYQQTPGQGLQFLFEYFSETQRNKGNFPGRFSGRQFSNSRSEMNVSTLELGDSALYLCASSLTPTGEPTGELFFGEGSRLTVL.

The J gene is TRBJ1-3, the V gene TRBV2, with D maybe TRBD1 (6 bases). This CDR3 region has 14 residues. From germline, CDR1 is SNHLY and CDR2 FYNNEI. V was clipped by 6 bases and J by 2 bases, with 11 bases between them. The CDR3 nucleotides are TGTGCCAGCAGGCCACAGGGACCTGGAAACACCATATATTTT. It specifies CASRPQGPGNTIYF.

The rearrangement joins TRBV29-1 to TRBJ2-2, with 9 nucleotides matching TRBD2. Germline V gene lookup returns CDR1 SQVTM and CDR2 ANQGSEA. V gave up 4 bases and J gave up 9 bases; unmatched junction bases: 12. The CDR3 has 15 residues. Here the CDR3 reads CSVAGGGVTKRELFF. CDR3 DNA: TGCAGCGTTGCGGGCGGGGGGGTCACAAAGAGGGAGCTGTTTTTT.

This rearrangement joins TRBV6-1 to TRBJ2-1, with 8 bases that match TRBD2. Germline loops: CDR1 MNHNS, CDR2 SASEGT. Trimming removed 6 bases from V and 13 bases from J; junction bases left unmatched: 8. The CDR3 runs 12 residues. The CDR3 coding sequence is TGTGCCAGCAGGACTCATAGCGGGATTCAGTTCTTC. Its translation is CASRTHSGIQFF.

This clone was seen a handful of times. This CDR3 is also generated by other DNA sequences in the sample. This rearrangement joins TRBV11-2 to TRBJ2-3; no clear D gene. Per germline, CDR1 SGHAT and CDR2 FQNNGV. Trimming stripped 1 base from V and 1 base from J, with 9 bases between. The CDR3 runs to 15 residues. The CDR3 coding sequence is TGTGCCAGCAGCTTAGTAGTCGGTCGCACAGATACGCAGTATTTT. Its translation: CASSLVVGRTDTQYF.

The V and J genes are TRBV4-2 and TRBJ2-1; 11 bases are shared with TRBD2. This CDR3 has 20 amino acids. The J segment lost 0 bases and the V segment lost 4 bases, leaving 14 bases of the junction unmatched. Germline V CDR1 and CDR2: LGHNA, YNFKEQ. The CDR3 loop reads CASSRIGTSGHLSSYNEQFF. CDR3 bases: TGTGCCAGCAGCCGAATCGGGACTAGCGGACACCTTAGCTCCTACAATGAGCAGTTCTTC.

Notes on this clone: One junction end does not reproduce the germline sequence, and a read error may be involved. The chain links TRBV27 to TRBJ1-2, with TRBD1 matching over 11 bases. The length of the CDR3 is 14 residues. Germline lookup yields CDR1 MNHEY and CDR2 SMNVEV (reference sequence). The CDR3 protein is CASGQGAAAYGHTF. CDR3 bases: TGTGCCAGCGGACAGGGGGCAGCGGCCTATGGCCACACCTTC.

CDR3 residues: CASSPHHRIDSPLHF. The CDR3 DNA reads as TGTGCCAGCAGTCCCCACCACAGGATTGATTCACCCCTCCACTTT. This chain connects TRBV27 to TRBJ1-6; the D gene is possibly TRBD1 (5 bases). Trimming stripped 5 bases from V and 8 bases from J, with 16 bases between. This CDR3 is 15 amino acids long. Germline-derived CDR1 and CDR2 are MNHEY and SMNVEV (reference sequence).